This section outlines one TCR beta chain sequence together with its context. This clone was seen only once. Its antigen is unknown. The input lacks base qualities; no much larger clone sits a single base away. The source of the sample is a study of blood T cell repertoires in COVID-19 (dated by TCRdb to the early 2020s). Turning to the overall study: Collaborator samples came from the United States, Italy and Spain and covered acute and convalescent phases of COVID-19. The prospective study material was composed of cDNA or gDNA derived from T cells, B-cell-depleted T cells, or PBMCs. Deeply sampled blood TCRbeta repertoires from subjects exposed to, actively infected with, or recovered from COVID-19 were included in the dataset. The repertoires were released in a freely available public database meant as a resource for research on the immune response to SARS-CoV-2. Samples came from the ongoing ImmuneRACE study (first 160 participants) plus 1,254 subjects from 6 global collaborators. A de-identified subject ID, COVID-19 status, age in years and sex were almost always included in the sample metadata. HLA class I and class II types, where available, came from metadata supplied by the sample provider rather than from assay-based typing.

Overall study results and their limits: The amount of clinical and demographic metadata varied by source and participant and was provided uncurated.

TCRbeta CDR3 regions were amplified from genomic DNA using the immunoSEQ Assay, a bias-controlled multiplex PCR. The published analysis was carried out like this. The number of nucleated cells in each sample was estimated from the amplification of reference gene primers within the assay. To quantify the absolute abundance of each unique TCRbeta CDR3 rearrangement, sequence reads were collapsed and filtered. Productive Simpson clonality was computed per sample as the square root of Simpson's diversity index over productive rearrangements. Held by TCRdb, this immuneACCESS table contains in-frame sequences only and omits some clones. Under half of the omission traces to an unresolved V gene where checked; the cause of the rest is unknown. V and J calls and clone size come straight from that table; D and trimming were deduced from the DNA. This sample gives over 100,000 clones in total; about 91% of them show up just once. The ten biggest clones cover 5% to 6.5% of the sample.

The collaborating institutions used their own protocols to collect whole blood in K2EDTA tubes. For TCRbeta analysis, collaborator samples were shipped as frozen whole blood, as isolated PBMCs, or as DNA extracted from either sample type. The receptor's source is a human donor in a cohort sampled during active COVID-19. The sample consisted of peripheral blood.

The CDR3: CASSFAGRFTDTQYF. The bases read TGTGCCAGCAGCTTCGCCGGCAGGTTCACAGATACGCAGTATTTT. The sequence links TRBV7-2 to TRBJ2-3; the D segment cannot be called with confidence. Trimming removed 3 bases from V and 2 bases from J, leaving 12 bases between the germline ends. The CDR1 and CDR2 encoded by the germline V gene are SGHTA and FQGNSA. There are 15 amino acids in the CDR3, from cysteine to phenylalanine inclusive. Of the read, only the CDR3 DNA is kept; its 45 bases are in frame from base 1.